The clone carrying this T cell receptor beta chain was seen repeatedly, ten times or more. The antigen remains undetermined. The library tagged individual cDNA molecules with unique molecular identifiers. TCRdb called the RACE reads again in MiXCR, with one record for every CDR3 protein. The table shows tens of thousands of distinct CDR3 sequences, with 9.5% to 10% occurring only once. The entry originates in a study of human T cells and chemical hapten exposure. At the level of the study: While the approximately 23-week study was under way, patients received diphenylcyclopropenone on the scalp every week. Small volume differences among pooled libraries mainly caused per-sample TCR yield variation. Findings and caveats of the study: Correlating positively with patch test score were the PT1 expanded TCR counts.

Time point given: pre-sensitization, week 0. Documented treatment: therapeutic diphenylcyclopropenone sensitization with weekly scalp DPC. The CDR3 is made up of 15 amino acids. V lost 5 bases and J lost 5; bases outside the gene matches: 8. Per germline, CDR1 SGHTA and CDR2 FQGTGA. Source: whole blood, taken in connection with sensitization to the hapten diphenylcyclopropenone (DPC). This TCR was recovered from a middle-aged man with alopecia areata. Some clones in this sample may be carry-over from other donors' samples. The chain links TRBV7-3 to TRBJ2-1; the match to TRBD2 covers 8 bases. The DNA for the CDR3 is TGTGCCAGCAGCCTCACTAGCGGAGCAAACAATGAGCAGTTCTTC. Encoded protein: CASSLTSGANNEQFF.